Here is one T cell receptor (beta chain) with its context. The CDR3 extends over 12 amino acids. Deletions cut 6 bases from V and 8 bases from J, with 11 bases between. In germline, CDR1 is MDHEN, CDR2 SYDVKM. This table comes from immunoSEQ multiplex PCR, and its TCRdb copy is limited to in-frame clones, with some not included. The repertoire includes hundreds of thousands of clones, around 87% of them detected once, and roughly 0.0087% sits in the top ten. This sample was taken from a study of shared T cell receptors in the human thymus. These records were also assigned to another study, of human thymus T cells. That paper notes: Those donating were healthy Finnish infants in corrective surgery for congenital heart defects. Thymus tissue for the work was resected from patients undergoing corrective heart surgery. Among thymic and blood repertoires, usage of V and J genes appeared biased. Highly overlapping thymic repertoires in unrelated individuals were reported by related research.

Sequenced input: thymocytes. This TCR was recovered from a boy in the first two years of life with a congenital heart defect. This chain connects TRBV28 to TRBJ2-1, with D possibly being TRBD2 (5 bases). The CDR3 DNA follows: TGTGCCAGCAGGGGGAGAGATGATGAGCAGTTCTTC. Translating it yields CASRGRDDEQFF.